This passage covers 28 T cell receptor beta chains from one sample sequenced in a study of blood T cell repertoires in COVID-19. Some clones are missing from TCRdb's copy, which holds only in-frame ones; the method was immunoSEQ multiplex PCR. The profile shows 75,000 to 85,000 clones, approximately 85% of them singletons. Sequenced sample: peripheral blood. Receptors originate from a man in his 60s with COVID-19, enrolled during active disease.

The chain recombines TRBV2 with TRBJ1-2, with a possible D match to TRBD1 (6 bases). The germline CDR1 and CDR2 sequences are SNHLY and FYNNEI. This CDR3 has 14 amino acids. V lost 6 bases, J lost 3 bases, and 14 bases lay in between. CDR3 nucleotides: TGTGCCAGCAGAGGGACAAATTCTGACTATGGCTACACCTTC. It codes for CASRGTNSDYGYTF.

DNA for the CDR3: TGTGCCAGCAGGAAAGAGAAGCGGGGGGACTACGAGCAGTACTTC. Translation gives CASRKEKRGDYEQYF. V is TRBV6-5 and J is TRBJ2-7, with TRBD2 identical over 9 bases. The germline gives CDR1 MNHEY, CDR2 SVGAGI. The junction had 9 bases not matched to a gene; V was cut back by 6 bases and J by 3 bases. This CDR3 is built from 15 residues.

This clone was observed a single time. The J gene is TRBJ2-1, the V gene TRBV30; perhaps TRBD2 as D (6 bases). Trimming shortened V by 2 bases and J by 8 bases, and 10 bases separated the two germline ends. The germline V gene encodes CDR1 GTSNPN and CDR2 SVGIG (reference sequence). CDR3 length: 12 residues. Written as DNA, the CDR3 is TGTGCCTGGAGTCGGGGGTTAGATGAGCAGTTCTTC. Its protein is CAWSRGLDEQFF.

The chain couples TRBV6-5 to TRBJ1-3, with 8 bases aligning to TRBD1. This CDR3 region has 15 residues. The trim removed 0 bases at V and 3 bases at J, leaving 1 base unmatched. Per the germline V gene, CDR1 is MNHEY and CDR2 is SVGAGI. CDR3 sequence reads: CASSYSRGHGNTIYF. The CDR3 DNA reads TGTGCCAGCAGTTACTCCAGGGGGCATGGAAACACCATATATTTT.

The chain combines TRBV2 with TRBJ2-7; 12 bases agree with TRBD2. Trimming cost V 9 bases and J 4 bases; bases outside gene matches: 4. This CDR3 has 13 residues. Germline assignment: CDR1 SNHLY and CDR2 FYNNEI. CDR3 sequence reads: CASVTSGRYEQYF. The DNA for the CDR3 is TGTGCCAGTGTGACTAGCGGGAGATACGAGCAGTACTTC.

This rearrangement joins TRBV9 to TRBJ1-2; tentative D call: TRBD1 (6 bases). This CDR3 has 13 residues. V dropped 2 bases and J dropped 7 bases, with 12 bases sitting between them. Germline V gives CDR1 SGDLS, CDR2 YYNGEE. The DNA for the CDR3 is TGTGCCAGCAGCGTCACAGGGTTTGGTGGCTACACCTTC. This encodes CASSVTGFGGYTF. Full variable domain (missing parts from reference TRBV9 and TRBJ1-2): DSGVTQTPKHLITATGQRVTLRCSPRSGDLSVYWYQQSLDQGLQFLIQYYNGEERAKGNILERFSAQQFPDLHSELNLSSLELGDSALYFCASSVTGFGGYTFGSGTRLTVV.

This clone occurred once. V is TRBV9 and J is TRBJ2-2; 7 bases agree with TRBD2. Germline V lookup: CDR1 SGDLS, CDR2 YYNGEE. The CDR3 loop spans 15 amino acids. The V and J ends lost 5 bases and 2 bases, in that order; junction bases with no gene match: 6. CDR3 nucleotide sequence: TGTGCCAGCAGATCTGGGACTATTAACACCGGGGAGCTGTTTTTT. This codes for CASRSGTINTGELFF.

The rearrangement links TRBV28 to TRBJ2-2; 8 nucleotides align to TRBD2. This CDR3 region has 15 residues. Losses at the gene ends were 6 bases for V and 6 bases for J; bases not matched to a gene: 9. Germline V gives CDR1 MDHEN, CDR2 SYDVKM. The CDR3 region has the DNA TGTGCCAGCAGCTCGACCGGGACTAGACCCGGGGAGCTGTTTTTT. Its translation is CASSSTGTRPGELFF.

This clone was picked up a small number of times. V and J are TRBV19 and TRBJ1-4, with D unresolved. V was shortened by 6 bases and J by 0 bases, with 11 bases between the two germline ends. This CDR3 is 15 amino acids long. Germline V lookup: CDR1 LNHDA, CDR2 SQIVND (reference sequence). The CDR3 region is CASSPRSATNEKLFF. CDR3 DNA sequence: TGTGCCAGTAGCCCCAGGTCAGCAACTAATGAAAAACTGTTTTTT.

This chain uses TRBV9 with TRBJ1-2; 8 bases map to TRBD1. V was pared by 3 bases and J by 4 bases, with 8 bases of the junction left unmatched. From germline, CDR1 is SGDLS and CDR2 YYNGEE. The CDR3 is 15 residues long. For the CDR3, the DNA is TGTGCCAGCAGCGACGGACAGGGTGGGGCCTATGGCTACACCTTC. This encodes CASSDGQGGAYGYTF.

DNA for the CDR3: TGTGCCAGCAGTGAAGGGGGGCGAGGCAATCAGCCCCAGCATTTT. It is translated as CASSEGGRGNQPQHF. The chain has TRBV6-1 and TRBJ1-5; D is possibly TRBD1 (6 bases). The ends were cut back, 1 base at V and 2 bases at J, with 9 bases in the middle. The CDR3 extends over 15 amino acids. Germline V gene lookup returns CDR1 MNHNS and CDR2 SASEGT.

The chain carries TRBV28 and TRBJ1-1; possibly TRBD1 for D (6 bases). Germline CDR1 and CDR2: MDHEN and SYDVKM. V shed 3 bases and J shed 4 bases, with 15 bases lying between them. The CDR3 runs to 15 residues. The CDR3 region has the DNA TGTGCCAGCAGTTTTGCGGGCAGGGGTGGCACTGAAGCTTTCTTT. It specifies CASSFAGRGGTEAFF. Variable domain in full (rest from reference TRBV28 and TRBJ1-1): DVKVTQSSRYLVKRTGEKVFLECVQDMDHENMFWYRQDPGLGLRLIYFSYDVKMKEKGDIPEGYSVSREKKERFSLILESASTNQTSMYLCASSFAGRGGTEAFFGQGTRLTVV.

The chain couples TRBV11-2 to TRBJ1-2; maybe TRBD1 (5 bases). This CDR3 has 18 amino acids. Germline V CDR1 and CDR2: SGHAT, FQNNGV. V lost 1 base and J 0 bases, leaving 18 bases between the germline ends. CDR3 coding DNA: TGTGCCAGCAGCTTAGTCTCCGGGGGTCTTAATCCTAACTATGGCTACACCTTC. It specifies CASSLVSGGLNPNYGYTF.

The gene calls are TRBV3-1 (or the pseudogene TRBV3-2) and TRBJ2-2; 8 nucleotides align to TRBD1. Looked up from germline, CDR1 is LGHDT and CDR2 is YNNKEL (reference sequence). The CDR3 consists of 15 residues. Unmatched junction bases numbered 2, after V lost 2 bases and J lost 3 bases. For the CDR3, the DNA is TGTGCCAGCAGCCAACAGGGGGCGCACACCGGGGAGCTGTTTTTT. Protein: CASSQQGAHTGELFF.

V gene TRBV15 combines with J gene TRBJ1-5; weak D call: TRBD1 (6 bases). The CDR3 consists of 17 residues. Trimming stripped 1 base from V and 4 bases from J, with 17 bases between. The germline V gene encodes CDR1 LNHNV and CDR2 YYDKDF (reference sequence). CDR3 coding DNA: TGTGCCACCAGCAGAGTAGCAGGGGTAAACGAAAATCAGCCCCAGCATTTT. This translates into CATSRVAGVNENQPQHF. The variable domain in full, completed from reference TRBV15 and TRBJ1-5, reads DAMVIQNPRYQVTQFGKPVTLSCSQTLNHNVMYWYQQKSSQAPKLLFHYYDKDFNNEADTPDNFQSRRPNTSFCFLDIRSPGLGDTAMYLCATSRVAGVNENQPQHFGDGTRLSIL.

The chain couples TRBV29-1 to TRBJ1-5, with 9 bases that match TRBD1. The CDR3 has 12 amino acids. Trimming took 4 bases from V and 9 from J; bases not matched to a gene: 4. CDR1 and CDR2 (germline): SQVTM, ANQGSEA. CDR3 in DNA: TGCAGCGTTGGGACAGGGGATGGGCCCCAGCATTTT. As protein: CSVGTGDGPQHF.

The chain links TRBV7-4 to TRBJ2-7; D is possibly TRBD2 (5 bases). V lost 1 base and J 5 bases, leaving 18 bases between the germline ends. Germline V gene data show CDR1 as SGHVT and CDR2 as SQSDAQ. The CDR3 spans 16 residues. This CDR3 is CASSLGVGREQNEQYF. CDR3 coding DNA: TGTGCCAGCAGCTTAGGGGTTGGCCGGGAACAGAACGAGCAGTACTTC.

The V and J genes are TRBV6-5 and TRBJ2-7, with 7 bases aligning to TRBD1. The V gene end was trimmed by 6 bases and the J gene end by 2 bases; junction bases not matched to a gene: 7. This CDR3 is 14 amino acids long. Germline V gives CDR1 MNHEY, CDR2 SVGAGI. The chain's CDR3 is CASSNTGATYEQYF. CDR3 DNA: TGTGCCAGCAGCAATACAGGGGCTACCTACGAGCAGTACTTC.

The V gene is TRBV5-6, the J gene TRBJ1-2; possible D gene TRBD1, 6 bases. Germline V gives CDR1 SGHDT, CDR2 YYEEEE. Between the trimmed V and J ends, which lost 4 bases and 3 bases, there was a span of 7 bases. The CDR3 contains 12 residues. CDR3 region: CASSRQDYGYTF. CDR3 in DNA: TGTGCCAGCAGCAGACAGGACTATGGCTACACCTTC.

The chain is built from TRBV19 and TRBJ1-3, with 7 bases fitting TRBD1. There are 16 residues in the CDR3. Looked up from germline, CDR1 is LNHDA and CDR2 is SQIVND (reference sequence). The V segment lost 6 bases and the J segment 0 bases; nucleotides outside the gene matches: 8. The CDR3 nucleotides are TGTGCCAGTAGGGACGCAGGGGGACTCTCTGGAAACACCATATATTTT. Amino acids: CASRDAGGLSGNTIYF.

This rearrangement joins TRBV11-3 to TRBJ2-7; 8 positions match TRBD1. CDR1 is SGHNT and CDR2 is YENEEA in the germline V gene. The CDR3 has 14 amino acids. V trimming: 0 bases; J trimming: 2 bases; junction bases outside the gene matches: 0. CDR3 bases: TGTGCCAGCAGCTTAGAGGACAGGGCCTACGAGCAGTACTTC. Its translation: CASSLEDRAYEQYF.

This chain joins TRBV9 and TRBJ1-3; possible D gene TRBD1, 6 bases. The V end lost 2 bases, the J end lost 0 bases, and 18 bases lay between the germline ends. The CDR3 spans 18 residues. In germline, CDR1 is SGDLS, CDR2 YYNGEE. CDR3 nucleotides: TGTGCCAGCAGCGTCAAGGACAGCATGAAGGCCTCTGGAAACACCATATATTTT. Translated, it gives CASSVKDSMKASGNTIYF.

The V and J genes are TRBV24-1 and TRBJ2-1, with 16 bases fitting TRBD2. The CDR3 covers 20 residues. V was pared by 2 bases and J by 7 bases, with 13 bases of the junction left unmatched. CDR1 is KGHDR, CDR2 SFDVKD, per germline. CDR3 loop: CATSDWSPGLAGGPHNEQFF. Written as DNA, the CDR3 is TGTGCCACCAGTGATTGGAGTCCGGGACTAGCGGGAGGGCCACATAATGAGCAGTTCTTC.

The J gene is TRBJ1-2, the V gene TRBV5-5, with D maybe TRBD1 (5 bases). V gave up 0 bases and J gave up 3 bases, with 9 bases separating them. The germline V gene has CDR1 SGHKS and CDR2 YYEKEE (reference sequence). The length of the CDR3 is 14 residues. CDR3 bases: TGTGCCAGCAGCTTGGTGACAGCACACTATGGCTACACCTTC. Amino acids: CASSLVTAHYGYTF.

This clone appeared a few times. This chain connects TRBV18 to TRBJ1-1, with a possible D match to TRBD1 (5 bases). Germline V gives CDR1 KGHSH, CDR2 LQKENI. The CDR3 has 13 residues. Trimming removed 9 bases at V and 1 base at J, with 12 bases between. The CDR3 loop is CASGDYGNTEAFF. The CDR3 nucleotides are TGTGCCAGTGGGGACTACGGGAACACTGAAGCTTTCTTT.

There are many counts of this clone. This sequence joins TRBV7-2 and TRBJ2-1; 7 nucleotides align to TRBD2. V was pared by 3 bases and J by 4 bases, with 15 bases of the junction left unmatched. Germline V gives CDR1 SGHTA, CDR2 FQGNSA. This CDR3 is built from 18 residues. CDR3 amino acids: CASSFWGGPHNQYNEQFF. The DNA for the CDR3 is TGTGCCAGCAGCTTTTGGGGGGGACCCCACAACCAATACAATGAGCAGTTCTTC.

The CDR3 here is CASSVATSSGIHSYEQYF. In DNA, the CDR3 is TGTGCCAGCAGCGTAGCGACAAGTAGCGGGATCCACTCCTACGAGCAGTACTTC. The V call is TRBV9, the J call TRBJ2-7; 8 bases map to TRBD2. This CDR3 has 18 amino acids. The germline CDR1 and CDR2 sequences are SGDLS and YYNGEE. V lost 0 bases, J lost 0 bases, and 11 bases stayed unmatched.

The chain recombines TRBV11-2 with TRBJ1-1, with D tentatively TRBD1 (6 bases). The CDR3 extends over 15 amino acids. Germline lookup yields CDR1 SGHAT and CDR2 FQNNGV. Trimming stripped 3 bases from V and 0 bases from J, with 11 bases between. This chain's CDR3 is CASSFTTGMNTEAFF. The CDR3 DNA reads TGTGCCAGCAGCTTTACGACAGGCATGAACACTGAAGCTTTCTTT. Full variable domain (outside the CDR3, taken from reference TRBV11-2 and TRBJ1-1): EAGVAQSPRYKIIEKRQSVAFWCNPISGHATLYWYQQILGQGPKLLIQFQNNGVVDDSQLPKDRFSAERLKGVDSTLKIQPAKLEDSAVYLCASSFTTGMNTEAFFGQGTRLTVV.